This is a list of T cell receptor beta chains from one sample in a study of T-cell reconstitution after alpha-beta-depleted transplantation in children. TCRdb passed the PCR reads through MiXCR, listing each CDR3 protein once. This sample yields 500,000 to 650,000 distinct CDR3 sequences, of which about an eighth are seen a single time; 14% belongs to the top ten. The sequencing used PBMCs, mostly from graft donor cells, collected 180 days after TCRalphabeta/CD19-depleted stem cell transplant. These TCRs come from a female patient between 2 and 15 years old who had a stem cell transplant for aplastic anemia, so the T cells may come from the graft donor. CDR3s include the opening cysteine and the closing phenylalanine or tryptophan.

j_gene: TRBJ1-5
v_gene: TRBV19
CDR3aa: CASSILGSHSNQPQHF

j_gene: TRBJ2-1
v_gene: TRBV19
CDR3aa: CASSAPGRVYNEQFF

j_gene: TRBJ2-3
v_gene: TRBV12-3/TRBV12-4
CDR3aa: CASTRGGLNTDTQYF

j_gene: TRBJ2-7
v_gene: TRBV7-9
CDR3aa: CASSFTSSEQYF

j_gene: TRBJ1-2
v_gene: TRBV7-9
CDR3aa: CASSLRDRGHGYTF

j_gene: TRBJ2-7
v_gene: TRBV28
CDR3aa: CASRSSGGARRQYF

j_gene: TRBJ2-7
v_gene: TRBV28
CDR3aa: CASNQGGSSYEQYF

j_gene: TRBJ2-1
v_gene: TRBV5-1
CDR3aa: CASSSPTGIYNEQFF

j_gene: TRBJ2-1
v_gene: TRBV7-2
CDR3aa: CASSLDRDARSPFF

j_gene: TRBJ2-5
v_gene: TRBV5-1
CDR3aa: CASSLGSFQETQYF

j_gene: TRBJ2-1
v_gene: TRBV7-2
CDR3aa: CASSLGPPNEQFF

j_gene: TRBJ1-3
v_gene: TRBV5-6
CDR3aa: CASSLRASSGNTIYF

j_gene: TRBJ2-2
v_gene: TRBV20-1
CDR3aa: CSATNGQVNTGELFF

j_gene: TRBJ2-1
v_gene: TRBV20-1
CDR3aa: CSAREFGGLGSYNEQFF

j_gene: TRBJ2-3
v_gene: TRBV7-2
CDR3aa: CASSLGLAETDTQYF

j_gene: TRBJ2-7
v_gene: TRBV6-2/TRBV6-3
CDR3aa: CASRTDTKSYEQYF

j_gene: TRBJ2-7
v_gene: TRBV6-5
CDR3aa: CASSFALRDTFEQYF